This T cell receptor beta chain comes out of a study of STAT5B mutations in CD4+ large granular lymphocyte leukemia. Overall study context: Healthy donors showed HLA-associated enrichment of the CDR3 'QG' motif.

This table comes from immunoSEQ multiplex PCR, and its TCRdb copy is limited to in-frame clones, with some not included. The sample lists 48,000 or so clones, roughly 72% occurring once. Remarks on this clone: Its specificity is unknown.

Buffy coats from healthy blood donors served as controls. Study-wide findings and caveats: Top patient clones used TRBV06 genes more often: 8/27 versus 2/35 in controls.

Germline-derived CDR1 and CDR2 are SGHDT and YYEEEE. The CDR3 consists of 14 residues. V was cut by 4 bases and J by 4 bases, with 14 bases left in between. The V and J genes are TRBV5-6 and TRBJ2-5; a weak D match, TRBD1 (6 bases). Material: CD4+ T cells from blood buffy coats. The TCR sequence derives from a human donor in good health. The CDR3 loop reads CASSTGTPGETQYF. The CDR3 DNA follows: TGTGCCAGCAGCACCGGGACACCGGGAGAGACCCAGTACTTC.